This TCR beta chain was identified in a study of T cell repertoires in cytomegalovirus infection. The V and J ends lost 6 bases and 0 bases respectively, with 12 bases between them. Germline loops: CDR1 SGHDT, CDR2 YYEEEE. This CDR3 region has 14 residues. TCRdb itself ran the reads through MiXCR, one entry per CDR3 protein. The sample lists some 700,000 distinct CDR3 sequences, roughly a third seen once, with 2.5% to 3% in the top ten. The chain combines TRBV5-6 with TRBJ1-1; D ambiguous. The sequence was obtained from a human donor in good health (CMV status not recorded). Some clones in this sample may be carry-over from other donors' samples. Sequenced: PBMCs. CDR3 DNA sequence: TGTGCCAGCACCCCCATCAAGCTGAACACTGAAGCTTTCTTT. Its protein is CASTPIKLNTEAFF.